The 26 T cell receptor beta chains presented below share a single source sample, sequenced in a study of control samples from healthy donors and cancer patients. Using immunoSEQ multiplex PCR, the repertoire was profiled, and TCRdb retains in-frame clones only, with some absent. The sample carries about 84,000 clones, 91% recorded once. The sample was blood. The receptor set was obtained from a man aged 50 or older in good health.

The chain joins TRBV6-2 or TRBV6-3 to TRBJ1-5; D is perhaps TRBD1 (6 bases). This CDR3 is 14 amino acids long. CDR1 and CDR2 from the germline V gene are MNHEY and SVGEGT. The V and J ends lost 5 bases and 3 bases respectively, with 11 bases between them. Written as DNA, the CDR3 is TGTGCCAGCAGTATACAGGGTCACAATCAGCCCCAGCATTTT. This encodes CASSIQGHNQPQHF.

The chain combines TRBV5-6 with TRBJ1-4, with D unclear. CDR1 is SGHDT, CDR2 YYEEEE, per germline. The CDR3 spans 13 residues. The V gene lost 0 bases and the J gene lost 8 bases, with 8 bases spanning the gap. The CDR3 reads CASSLAAGEKLFF. The CDR3 nucleotides are TGTGCCAGCAGCTTGGCGGCGGGCGAAAAACTGTTTTTT.

The V gene is TRBV5-4, the J gene TRBJ2-5; D remains ambiguous. The CDR3 is made up of 13 amino acids. CDR1 is SGHNT and CDR2 is YYREEE in the germline V gene (reference sequence). V lost 3 bases, J lost 5 bases, and 11 bases lay in between. The CDR3 nucleotides are TGTGCCAGCAGCTCTTTTCCGGAGGAGACCCAGTACTTC. Translated: CASSSFPEETQYF. Filled out from reference TRBV5-4 and TRBJ2-5, the complete variable domain reads ETGVTQSPTHLIKTRGQQVTLRCSSQSGHNTVSWYQQALGQGPQFIFQYYREEENGRGNFPPRFSGLQFPNYSSELNVNALELDDSALYLCASSSFPEETQYFGPGTRLLVL.

The V gene is TRBV25-1, the J gene TRBJ1-1; D remains ambiguous. V dropped 3 bases and J dropped 4 bases, with 18 bases sitting between them. CDR3 size: 16 residues. Per germline, CDR1 MGHDK and CDR2 SYGVNS. CDR3 DNA: TGTGCCAGCAGTGATCCCAGTAGCCACCACGTCACTGAAGCTTTCTTT. Its translation: CASSDPSSHHVTEAFF.

The genes are TRBV19 and TRBJ2-2; TRBD2 aligns across 7 bases. Trimming removed 1 base from V and 1 base from J; junction bases left unmatched: 6. This CDR3 region has 17 residues. CDR1 is LNHDA and CDR2 is SQIVND in the germline V gene (reference sequence). This chain's CDR3 is CASSIGPGRRNTGELFF. In nucleotides, the CDR3 is TGTGCCAGTAGTATAGGGCCCGGGAGGAGGAACACCGGGGAGCTGTTTTTT.

This clone was recorded once. This chain joins TRBV7-6 and TRBJ2-2; 8 nucleotides agree with TRBD2. Trimming removed 5 bases from V and 5 bases from J; junction bases left unmatched: 1. The germline V gene has CDR1 SGHVS and CDR2 FNYEAQ. This CDR3 comprises 13 residues. As DNA, the CDR3 is TGTGCCAGCAGCCCGGGGGGGACCGGGGAGCTGTTTTTT. This translates into CASSPGGTGELFF.

As concerns this clone: The sample contains more than one DNA sequence encoding this CDR3. This chain connects TRBV2 to TRBJ1-1; tentatively, D is TRBD1 (5 bases). This CDR3 is 14 amino acids long. Trimming pared 6 bases from V and 0 bases from J, leaving 11 bases between. CDR1 and CDR2 from the germline V gene are SNHLY and FYNNEI. CDR3 in DNA: TGTGCCAGCAGGGGGACGTATATGAACACTGAAGCTTTCTTT. Its translation: CASRGTYMNTEAFF.

The rearrangement links TRBV6-2 or TRBV6-3 to TRBJ2-7, with D uncertain. V was shortened by 1 base and J by 0 bases, with 1 base between the two germline ends. CDR1 and CDR2 (germline): MNHEY, SVGEGT. CDR3 length equals 12 residues. The CDR3, as DNA: TGTGCCAGCAGTTACTTCTCCTACGAGCAGTACTTC. Residues: CASSYFSYEQYF.

The rearrangement joins TRBV18 to TRBJ1-3; 8 nucleotides agree with TRBD1. Germline V gene lookup returns CDR1 KGHSH and CDR2 LQKENI. With 2 bases clipped from V and 8 bases from J, the junction kept 5 bases outside the gene matches. CDR3 length: 14 amino acids. The CDR3 here is CASSPRTGKDTIYF. The CDR3, as DNA: TGTGCCAGCTCACCAAGGACAGGGAAAGACACCATATATTTT.

The V and J genes are TRBV29-1 and TRBJ1-1; a possible D gene is TRBD1 (6 bases). This CDR3 has 14 amino acids. V shed 4 bases and J shed 2 bases, with 14 bases lying between them. Germline V gene sequence: CDR1 SQVTM, CDR2 ANQGSEA. The CDR3 spells CSVVGGRRNTEAFF. The CDR3 DNA reads as TGCAGCGTTGTAGGGGGACGGCGAAACACTGAAGCTTTCTTT.

The chain combines TRBV7-9 with TRBJ1-1, with a possible D match to TRBD1 (6 bases). The length of the CDR3 is 13 residues. CDR1 is SEHNR, CDR2 FQNEAQ, per germline (reference sequence). Trimming pared 1 base from V and 7 bases from J, leaving 10 bases between. CDR3 DNA sequence: TGTGCCAGCAGCTTAGGAGGACAGCTTGAAGCTTTCTTT. It specifies CASSLGGQLEAFF.

The chain links TRBV4-2 to TRBJ2-1, with TRBD2 matching over 8 bases. This CDR3 has 17 amino acids. J was trimmed by 4 bases and V by 0 bases; bases with no gene match: 8. Germline CDR1 reads LGHNA; CDR2 reads YNFKEQ. The DNA of the CDR3 is TGTGCCAGCAGCCAAGAGCAAGTCGGGAGGGGTTACAATGAGCAGTTCTTC. Protein: CASSQEQVGRGYNEQFF.

The chain combines TRBV7-2 with TRBJ2-2; D uncertain. The V gene's germline CDR1 is SGHTA and CDR2 FQGNSA. CDR3 size: 15 residues. V lost 3 bases and J 1 base, leaving 9 bases between the germline ends. DNA for the CDR3: TGTGCCAGCAGCTTTAACGCCCTGAACACCGGGGAGCTGTTTTTT. Encoded protein: CASSFNALNTGELFF.

In this sample, this clone turned up once. J is TRBJ1-5 and V is TRBV9; TRBD1 matches at 7 bases. This CDR3 has 15 amino acids. V shed 3 bases and J 3 bases; nucleotides not matched to a gene: 6. Germline CDR1 SGDLS, CDR2 YYNGEE. DNA of the CDR3: TGTGCCAGCAGCGGAACAGGGGCCCCCAATCAGCCCCAGCATTTT. It specifies CASSGTGAPNQPQHF. The variable domain in full, with the rest retrieved from reference TRBV9 and TRBJ1-5, is DSGVTQTPKHLITATGQRVTLRCSPRSGDLSVYWYQQSLDQGLQFLIQYYNGEERAKGNILERFSAQQFPDLHSELNLSSLELGDSALYFCASSGTGAPNQPQHFGDGTRLSIL.

V is TRBV5-1 and J is TRBJ2-2; no reliable D call. The germline V gene has CDR1 SGHRS and CDR2 YFSETQ. The V gene lost 1 base and the J gene lost 6 bases, with 10 bases spanning the gap. This CDR3 contains 14 residues. This chain's CDR3 is CASSLKSGPGELFF. CDR3 sequence (DNA): TGCGCCAGCAGCTTGAAGTCCGGGCCCGGGGAGCTGTTTTTT. The full variable domain, completed using reference TRBV5-1 and TRBJ2-2, is KAGVTQTPRYLIKTRGQQVTLSCSPISGHRSVSWYQQTPGQGLQFLFEYFSETQRNKGNFPGRFSGRQFSNSRSEMNVSTLELGDSALYLCASSLKSGPGELFFGEGSRLTVL.

In this sample, this clone turned up a few times. The CDR3 region is CASSDGGELFF. Here the CDR3 DNA reads TGCGCCAGCAGTGACGGCGGGGAGCTGTTTTTT. This chain uses TRBV10-2 with TRBJ2-2; no clear D gene. In germline, CDR1 is WSHSY, CDR2 SAAADI. V gave up 3 bases and J gave up 7 bases, with 3 bases separating them. This CDR3 has 11 amino acids.

The chain has TRBV2 and TRBJ2-6, with D possibly TRBD2 on 5 matching bases. Germline lookup yields CDR1 SNHLY and CDR2 FYNNEI. There are 15 residues in the CDR3. V was cut by 7 bases and J by 4 bases, with 14 bases left in between. The DNA of the CDR3 is TGTGCCAGCAAGGCGGGTTACTCCGGGGCCAACGTCCTGACTTTC. It encodes CASKAGYSGANVLTF.

The chain carries TRBV6-2 or TRBV6-3 and TRBJ1-1, with a possible D match to TRBD1 (6 bases). Per germline, CDR1 MNHEY and CDR2 SVGEGT. V was pared by 6 bases and J by 1 base, with 12 bases between. The CDR3 runs to 14 residues. CDR3 coding DNA: TGTGCCAGCAGCTTCAGGGGAGGGAACACTGAAGCTTTCTTT. Translating gives CASSFRGGNTEAFF.

The CDR3 DNA reads as TGTGCCTGGAGTTTCGCAAACGCCGGGACTTCGAATGAAAAACTGTTTTTT. Translating it yields CAWSFANAGTSNEKLFF. V usage is TRBV30 and J usage is TRBJ1-4; D possibly corresponds to TRBD1 (5 bases). Germline assignment: CDR1 GTSNPN and CDR2 SVGIG (reference sequence). With 2 bases removed from V and 5 bases from J, the gap between germline ends came to 21 bases. CDR3 size: 17 residues.

The genes are TRBV6-5 and TRBJ2-3, with TRBD2 identical over 9 bases. With V trimmed by 6 bases and J by 5 bases, 3 bases remained unmatched. Per the germline V gene, CDR1 is MNHEY and CDR2 is SVGAGI. This CDR3 comprises 13 residues. Here the CDR3 reads CASRGLAGDTQYF. CDR3 coding DNA: TGTGCCAGCAGGGGACTAGCTGGAGATACGCAGTATTTT.

V and J are TRBV5-8 and TRBJ1-4, with 7 nucleotides matching TRBD1. The junction had 4 bases not matched to a gene; V was cut back by 3 bases and J by 2 bases. Germline V gene sequence: CDR1 SGHTS, CDR2 YDEGEE. CDR3 length: 15 residues. CDR3 amino acids: CASSSGQVTNEKLFF. Here the CDR3 DNA reads TGTGCCAGCAGCTCCGGACAGGTCACTAATGAAAAACTGTTTTTT.

This clone was found once. This rearrangement joins TRBV30 to TRBJ1-4, with D perhaps TRBD1 (6 bases). The CDR3 extends over 14 amino acids. Germline CDR1 and CDR2: GTSNPN and SVGIG (reference sequence). The germline V and J ends were trimmed by 1 base and 8 bases, with 14 bases remaining between them. CDR3 residues: CAWSGGQGGEKLFF. As DNA, the CDR3 is TGTGCCTGGAGTGGGGGGCAGGGAGGCGAAAAACTGTTTTTT.

This chain connects TRBV6-5 to TRBJ2-2; possibly TRBD1 or TRBD2 for D (6 bases each). The germline V and J ends were trimmed by 7 bases and 5 bases, with 17 bases remaining between them. The CDR3 totals 15 residues. The V gene's germline CDR1 is MNHEY and CDR2 SVGAGI. CDR3 sequence: CASTEGGQVTGELFF. The CDR3 DNA follows: TGTGCCAGCACCGAAGGGGGGCAGGTTACCGGGGAGCTGTTTTTT.

The rearrangement joins TRBV3-1 (or the pseudogene TRBV3-2) to TRBJ1-2; D may be TRBD1 (6 bases). The V end lost 1 base, the J end lost 4 bases, and 10 bases lay between the germline ends. Per germline, CDR1 LGHDT and CDR2 YNNKEL (reference sequence). This CDR3 comprises 14 residues. CDR3 nucleotide sequence: TGTGCCAGCAGCCAAGGGCAGGGGCTCTATGGCTACACCTTC. This gives the protein CASSQGQGLYGYTF.

This clone was counted a single time. The CDR3 loop reads CASSQEWASGNTIYF. CDR3 nucleotide sequence: TGTGCCAGCTCACAGGAGTGGGCCTCTGGAAACACCATATATTTT. The gene calls are TRBV18 and TRBJ1-3; D remains ambiguous. The CDR3 has 15 residues. Germline assignment: CDR1 KGHSH and CDR2 LQKENI. Trimming pared 4 bases from V and 0 bases from J, leaving 10 bases between.

The J gene is TRBJ2-5, the V gene TRBV3-1 (or the pseudogene TRBV3-2), with D perhaps matching TRBD2 (5 bases). The CDR3 is made up of 16 amino acids. Between the trimmed V and J ends, which lost 3 bases and 1 base, there was a span of 15 bases. Germline V gene lookup returns CDR1 LGHDT and CDR2 YNNKEL (reference sequence). In DNA, the CDR3 is TGTGCCAGCAGCCAGAGGGTTCTAGCACCCCAAGAGACCCAGTACTTC. Translated: CASSQRVLAPQETQYF.